This T cell receptor (beta chain) was captured by sequencing in a study of cytomegalovirus exposure and HLA in healthy donors. Study outcomes and limitations: V- and J-gene trimming of TCR beta was linked (in a later analysis) to a missense DCLRE1C variant. There were some V segments, including TRBV6-2 and TRBV6-3, excluded as indistinguishable. Productive status was seen about 90% or about 30% of the time for most TCR beta V segments in an earlier analysis. Most observed TCR sequences were rare, whereas some public TCRs were detected in many donors.

To note about this clone: Its antigen is as yet unknown. Additional DNA sequences in this sample encode the identical CDR3.

The CDR3 covers 13 residues. V lost 3 bases, J lost 1 base, and 6 bases lay in between. Germline-derived CDR1 and CDR2 are KGHSH and LQKENI. PCR involved 60 Vbeta and 13 Jbeta primers. The protocol was immunoSEQ multiplex PCR, while the TCRdb copy is restricted to in-frame clones and leaves out a portion. The sample lists 120,000 or so clones, 55% to 75% occurring once. The chain recombines TRBV18 with TRBJ1-1, with a tentative D call TRBD1 (6 bases). This sequence originates from a woman aged 40 to 50 in good health and CMV-seropositive. Sequenced: PBMCs. This chain's CDR3 is CASSPTGNTEAFF. The CDR3 nucleotides are TGTGCCAGCTCACCGACAGGGAACACTGAAGCTTTCTTT.